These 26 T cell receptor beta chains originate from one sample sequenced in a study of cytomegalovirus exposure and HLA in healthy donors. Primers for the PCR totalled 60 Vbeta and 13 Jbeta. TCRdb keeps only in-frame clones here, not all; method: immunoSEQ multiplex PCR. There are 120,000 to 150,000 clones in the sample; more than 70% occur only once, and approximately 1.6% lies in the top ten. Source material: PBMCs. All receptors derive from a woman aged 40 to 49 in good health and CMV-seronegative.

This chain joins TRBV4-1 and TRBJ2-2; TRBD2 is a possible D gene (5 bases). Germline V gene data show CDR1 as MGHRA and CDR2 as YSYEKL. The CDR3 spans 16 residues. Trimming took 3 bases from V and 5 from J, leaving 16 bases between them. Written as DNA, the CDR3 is TGCGCCAGCAGCCACCTCGCCGCTCCGGGAACCGGGGAGCTGTTTTTT. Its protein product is CASSHLAAPGTGELFF.

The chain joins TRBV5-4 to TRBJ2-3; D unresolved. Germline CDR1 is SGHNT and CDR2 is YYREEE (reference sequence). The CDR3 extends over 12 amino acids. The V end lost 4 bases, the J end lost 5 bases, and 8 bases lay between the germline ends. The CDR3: CASSQVGDTQYF. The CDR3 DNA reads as TGTGCCAGCAGCCAGGTGGGAGATACGCAGTATTTT.

CDR3 sequence (DNA): TGCGCCAGCCGCGGACTACGCAATGAGCAGTTCTTC. It specifies CASRGLRNEQFF. The chain links TRBV10-2 to TRBJ2-1, with D possibly being TRBD2 (6 bases). Per germline, CDR1 WSHSY and CDR2 SAAADI. The CDR3 is made up of 12 amino acids. V gave up 8 bases and J gave up 6 bases, with 11 bases separating them.

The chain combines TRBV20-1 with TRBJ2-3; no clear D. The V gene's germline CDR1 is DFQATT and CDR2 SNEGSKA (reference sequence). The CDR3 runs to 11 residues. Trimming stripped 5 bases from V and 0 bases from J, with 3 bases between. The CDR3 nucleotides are TGCAGTGCTTCTAGCACAGATACGCAGTATTTT. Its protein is CSASSTDTQYF.

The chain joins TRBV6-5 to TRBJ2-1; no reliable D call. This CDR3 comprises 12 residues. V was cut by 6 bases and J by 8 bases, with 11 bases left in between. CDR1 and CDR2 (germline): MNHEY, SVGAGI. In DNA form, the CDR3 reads TGTGCCAGCAGCAACCTAGGTCATGAGCAGTTCTTC. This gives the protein CASSNLGHEQFF.

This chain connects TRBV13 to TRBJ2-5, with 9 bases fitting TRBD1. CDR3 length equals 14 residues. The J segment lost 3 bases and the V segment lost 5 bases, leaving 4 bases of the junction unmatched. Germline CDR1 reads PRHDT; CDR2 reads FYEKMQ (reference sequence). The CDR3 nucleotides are TGTGCCAGCAGCCCGGGACAGGGTGAAGAGACCCAGTACTTC. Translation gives CASSPGQGEETQYF.

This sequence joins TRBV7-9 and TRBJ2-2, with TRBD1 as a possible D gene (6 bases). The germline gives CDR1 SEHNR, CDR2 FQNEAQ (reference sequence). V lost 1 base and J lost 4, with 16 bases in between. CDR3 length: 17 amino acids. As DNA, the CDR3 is TGTGCCAGCAGCTTAGGATTAGGGGGATCAAGCACCGGGGAGCTGTTTTTT. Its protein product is CASSLGLGGSSTGELFF.

The CDR3 DNA reads TGTGCCAGCAGCTTAGGACAGGGGTATGGAAACACCATATATTTT. This translates into CASSLGQGYGNTIYF. This chain uses TRBV7-6 with TRBJ1-3; 8 bases are shared with TRBD1. V lost 1 base to trimming and J lost 3 bases; unmatched junction nucleotides: 2. The CDR3 is 15 residues long. Germline loops: CDR1 SGHVS, CDR2 FNYEAQ.

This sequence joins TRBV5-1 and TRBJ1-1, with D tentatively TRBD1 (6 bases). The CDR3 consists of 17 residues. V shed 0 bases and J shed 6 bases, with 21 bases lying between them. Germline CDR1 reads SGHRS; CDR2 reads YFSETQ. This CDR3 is CASSLGPGTPNSPEAFF. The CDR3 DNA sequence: TGCGCCAGCAGCTTGGGGCCCGGGACACCCAATTCCCCTGAAGCTTTCTTT.

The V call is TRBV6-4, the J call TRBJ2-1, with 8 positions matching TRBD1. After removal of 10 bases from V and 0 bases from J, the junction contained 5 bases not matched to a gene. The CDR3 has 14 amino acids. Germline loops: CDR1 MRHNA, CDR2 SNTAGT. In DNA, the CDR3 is TGTGCCACCCCAGACAGGGGCTCCTACAATGAGCAGTTCTTC. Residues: CATPDRGSYNEQFF.

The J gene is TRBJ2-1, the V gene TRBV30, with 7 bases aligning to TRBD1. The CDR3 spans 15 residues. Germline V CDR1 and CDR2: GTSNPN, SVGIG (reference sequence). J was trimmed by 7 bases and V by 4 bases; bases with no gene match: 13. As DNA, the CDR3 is TGTGCCTGGAACAGGGGTTCCCCCCTCGTGAATGAGCAGTTCTTC. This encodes CAWNRGSPLVNEQFF. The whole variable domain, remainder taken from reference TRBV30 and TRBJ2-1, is SQTIHQWPATLVQPVGSPLSLECTVEGTSNPNLYWYRQAAGRGLQLLFYSVGIGQISSEVPQNLSASRPQDRQFILSSKKLLLSDSGFYLCAWNRGSPLVNEQFFGPGTRLTVL.

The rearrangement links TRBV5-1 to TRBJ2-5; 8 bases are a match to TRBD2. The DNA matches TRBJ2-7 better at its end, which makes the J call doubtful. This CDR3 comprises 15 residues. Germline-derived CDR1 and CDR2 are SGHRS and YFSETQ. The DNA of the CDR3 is TGCGCCAGCAGGGAGGTCGCGGGAGGAACCTACGAGCAGTACTTC. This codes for CASREVAGGTYEQYF.

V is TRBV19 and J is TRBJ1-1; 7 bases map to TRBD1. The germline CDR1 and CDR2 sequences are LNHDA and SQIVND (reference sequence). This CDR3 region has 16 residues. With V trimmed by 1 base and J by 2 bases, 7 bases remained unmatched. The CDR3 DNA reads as TGTGCCAGTAGTATAGTCCCCAACAGGGGAAACACTGAAGCTTTCTTT. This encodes CASSIVPNRGNTEAFF.

DNA for the CDR3: TGTGCCAGCACCCTCATCGGGGGGAACTATGGCTACACCTTC. It encodes CASTLIGGNYGYTF. The genes are TRBV6-1 and TRBJ1-2; D is possibly TRBD1 (5 bases). The CDR3 has 14 residues. CDR1 MNHNS and CDR2 SASEGT come from the germline V gene. V lost 7 bases, J lost 2 bases, and 14 bases lay in between.

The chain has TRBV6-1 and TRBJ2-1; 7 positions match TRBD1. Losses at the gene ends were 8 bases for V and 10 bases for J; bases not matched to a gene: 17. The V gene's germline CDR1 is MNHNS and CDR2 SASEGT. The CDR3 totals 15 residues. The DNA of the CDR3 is TGTGCCAGCCGCAACCCTTCCACAGGGGCCTGGGAGCAGTTCTTC. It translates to CASRNPSTGAWEQFF.

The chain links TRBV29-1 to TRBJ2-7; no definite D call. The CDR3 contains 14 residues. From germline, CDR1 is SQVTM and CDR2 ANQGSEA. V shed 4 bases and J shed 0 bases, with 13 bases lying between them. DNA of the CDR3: TGCAGCGTTGCGCCGGGTTCGCTCTCCTACGAGCAGTACTTC. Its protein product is CSVAPGSLSYEQYF.

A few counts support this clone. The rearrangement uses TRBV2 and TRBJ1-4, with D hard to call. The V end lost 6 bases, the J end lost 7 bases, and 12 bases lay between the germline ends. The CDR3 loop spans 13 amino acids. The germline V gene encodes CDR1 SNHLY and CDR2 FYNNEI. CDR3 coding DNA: TGTGCCAGCAGGACGTGGAGTGGTGAAAAACTGTTTTTT. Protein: CASRTWSGEKLFF.

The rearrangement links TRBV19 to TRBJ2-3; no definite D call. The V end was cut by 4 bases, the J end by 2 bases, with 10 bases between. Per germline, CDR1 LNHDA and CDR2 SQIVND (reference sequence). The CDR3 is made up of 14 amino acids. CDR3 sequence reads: CASSTRLLTDTQYF. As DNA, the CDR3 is TGTGCCAGTAGTACTCGACTCCTCACAGATACGCAGTATTTT.

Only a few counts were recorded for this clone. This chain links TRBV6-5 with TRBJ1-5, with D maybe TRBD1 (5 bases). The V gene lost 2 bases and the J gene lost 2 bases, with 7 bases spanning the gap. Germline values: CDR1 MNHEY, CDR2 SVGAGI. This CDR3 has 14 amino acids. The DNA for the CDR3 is TGTGCCAGCAGTTACGGGGCAGGCAATCAGCCCCAGCATTTT. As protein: CASSYGAGNQPQHF.

The chain's CDR3 is CASSPPRGNEQFF. CDR3 nucleotides: TGTGCCAGCAGCCCCCCCCGGGGGAATGAGCAGTTCTTC. V usage is TRBV6-5 and J usage is TRBJ2-1, with D tentatively TRBD2 (6 bases). Germline V CDR1 and CDR2: MNHEY, SVGAGI. The CDR3 has 13 residues. Trimming left V 6 bases short and J 7 bases short, with 13 bases between.

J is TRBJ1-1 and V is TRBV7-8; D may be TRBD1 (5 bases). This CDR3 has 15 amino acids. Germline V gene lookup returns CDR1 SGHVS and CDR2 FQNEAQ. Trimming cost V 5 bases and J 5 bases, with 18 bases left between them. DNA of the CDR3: TGTGCCAGCAGCCCAGCCCAGGGTTTGGGGACTGAAGCTTTCTTT. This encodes CASSPAQGLGTEAFF.

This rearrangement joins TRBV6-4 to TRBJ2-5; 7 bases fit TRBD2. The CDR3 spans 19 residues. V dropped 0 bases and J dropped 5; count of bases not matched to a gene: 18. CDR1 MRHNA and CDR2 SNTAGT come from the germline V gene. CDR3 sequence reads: CASSDSRREGPLACETQYF. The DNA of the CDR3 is TGTGCCAGCAGTGACTCGAGAAGGGAGGGGCCCCTAGCCTGCGAGACCCAGTACTTC.

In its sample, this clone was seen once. CDR3 region: CASSSTGTGENYGYTF. The CDR3 DNA is TGTGCCAGCAGCTCTACCGGGACAGGGGAGAACTATGGCTACACCTTC. The chain uses TRBV13 and TRBJ1-2; 10 nucleotides match TRBD1. Trimming cost V 4 bases and J 2 bases; bases outside gene matches: 7. There are 16 residues in the CDR3. CDR1 is PRHDT, CDR2 FYEKMQ, per germline (reference sequence).

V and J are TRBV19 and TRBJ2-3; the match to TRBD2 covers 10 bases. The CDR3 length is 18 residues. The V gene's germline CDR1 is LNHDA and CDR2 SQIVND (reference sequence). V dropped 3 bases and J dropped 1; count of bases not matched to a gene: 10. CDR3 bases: TGTGCCAGTAGTATCCTGAGCGGGGGGGCCGGGGGCACAGATACGCAGTATTTT. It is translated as CASSILSGGAGGTDTQYF.

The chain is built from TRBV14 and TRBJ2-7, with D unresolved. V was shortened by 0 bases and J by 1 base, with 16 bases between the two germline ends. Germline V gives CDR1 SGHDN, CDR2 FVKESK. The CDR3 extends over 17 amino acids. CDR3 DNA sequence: TGTGCCAGCAGCCAAGATCTTTCACCCGGGTATTCCTACGAGCAGTACTTC. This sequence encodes CASSQDLSPGYSYEQYF. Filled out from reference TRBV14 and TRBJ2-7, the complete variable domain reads EAGVTQFPSHSVIEKGQTVTLRCDPISGHDNLYWYRRVMGKEIKFLLHFVKESKQDESGMPNNRFLAERTGGTYSTLKVQPAELEDSGVYFCASSQDLSPGYSYEQYFGPGTRLTVT.

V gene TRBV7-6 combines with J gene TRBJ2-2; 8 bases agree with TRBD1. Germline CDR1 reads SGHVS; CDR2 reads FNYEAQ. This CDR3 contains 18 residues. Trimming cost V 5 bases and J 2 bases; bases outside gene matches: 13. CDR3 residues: CASSTEPGQDLNTGELFF. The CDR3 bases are TGTGCCAGCAGCACCGAACCGGGACAGGACTTAAACACCGGGGAGCTGTTTTTT.